The 6 T cell receptor beta chains below come from one sample, sequenced in a study of cytomegalovirus exposure and HLA in healthy donors. Both 60 Vbeta primers and 13 Jbeta primers went into the PCR. Clones were sequenced by immunoSEQ multiplex PCR, and TCRdb holds only the in-frame ones, with some missing. The sample shows roughly 100,000 clones, around 77% of them seen only once. Sequencing was done on a sample of PBMCs. The receptors were sampled from a woman aged 40-49 years in good health and CMV-seropositive.

This chain's CDR3 is CARPGGSNSPLHF. CDR3 DNA sequence: TGTGCCAGACCGGGGGGTAGCAATTCACCCCTCCACTTT. The rearrangement uses TRBV7-3 and TRBJ1-6; maybe TRBD1 (5 bases). CDR1 and CDR2 (germline): SGHTA, FQGTGA. The CDR3 covers 13 residues. V was pared by 9 bases and J by 7 bases, with 13 bases between.

This clone was observed a handful of times. CDR3 DNA: TGTGCCAGCAGCCCAGGAGCGGGGGCGGAGAAACTGTTTTTT. Translation gives CASSPGAGAEKLFF. This rearrangement joins TRBV11-3 to TRBJ1-4; a weak D match, TRBD1 (6 bases). The CDR3 runs 14 residues. V lost 5 bases and J lost 11, with 18 bases in between. Germline-derived CDR1 and CDR2 are SGHNT and YENEEA.

The chain carries TRBV6-1 and TRBJ2-3; D is ambiguous. The CDR3 runs 15 residues. The V end lost 2 bases, the J end lost 4 bases, and 13 bases lay between the germline ends. The germline gives CDR1 MNHNS, CDR2 SASEGT. This chain's CDR3 is CASSEYVAGADTQYF. Written as DNA, the CDR3 is TGTGCCAGCAGTGAATACGTGGCTGGAGCAGATACGCAGTATTTT.

The J gene is TRBJ2-7, the V gene TRBV6-1; 9 nucleotides align to TRBD2. The germline V gene encodes CDR1 MNHNS and CDR2 SASEGT. After removal of 8 bases from V and 3 bases from J, the junction contained 11 bases not matched to a gene. The CDR3 runs 15 residues. In nucleotides, the CDR3 is TGTGCCAGCGGACTAGCGCGAACCGTGCGCTACGAGCAGTACTTC. It translates to CASGLARTVRYEQYF.

The V call is TRBV9, the J call TRBJ1-4, with TRBD1 matching 7 bases. The germline V gene encodes CDR1 SGDLS and CDR2 YYNGEE. Unmatched junction bases numbered 13, after V lost 4 bases and J lost 7 bases. The CDR3 totals 16 residues. This CDR3 reads CASSSSWDRGSEKLFF. CDR3 DNA: TGTGCCAGCAGCTCTAGCTGGGACAGAGGAAGTGAAAAACTGTTTTTT.

The chain recombines TRBV15 with TRBJ1-2, with TRBD1 matching over 8 bases. Losses at the gene ends were 9 bases for V and 5 bases for J; bases not matched to a gene: 8. CDR3 length: 13 amino acids. Germline V CDR1 and CDR2: LNHNV, YYDKDF (reference sequence). In DNA form, the CDR3 reads TGTGCCACAACAACACAGGGGGTATATGGCTACACCTTC. This codes for CATTTQGVYGYTF.